This T cell receptor beta chain is drawn from a study of blood T cell repertoires in COVID-19. Some clones are missing from TCRdb's copy, which holds only in-frame ones; the method was immunoSEQ multiplex PCR. The sample has approximately 280,000 clones; about 89% are singletons. The table lists this clone with a count of one. Trimming removed 5 bases from V and 2 bases from J, with 14 bases in between. Germline CDR1 is SGDLS and CDR2 is YYNGEE. This CDR3 comprises 14 residues. The chain has TRBV9 and TRBJ2-7; weak D call: TRBD2 (6 bases). Sequenced: peripheral blood. This sequence was found in a man between 35 and 55 years old with acute or convalescent COVID-19. In DNA form, the CDR3 reads TGTGCCAGCAGTGTGACGGGGGACCCCTACGAGCAGTACTTC. This translates into CASSVTGDPYEQYF.